This T cell receptor (beta chain) appears in the sequencing data of a study of blood T cell repertoires in COVID-19. Study details: The United States, Italy and Spain supplied acute and convalescent COVID-19 samples.

In its sample, this clone was seen once. The CDR3 is 14 amino acids. V gave up 0 bases and J gave up 5 bases; unmatched junction bases: 4. Looked up from germline, CDR1 is SGDLS and CDR2 is YYNGEE. Original handling: Reference gene primers were amplified, and this amplification served to estimate nucleated cell counts. Clones were read by immunoSEQ multiplex PCR, and TCRdb kept only the in-frame ones, dropping some. D and trimming were read from the DNA, whereas the V and J calls and clone size are those reported in that table. Among about 35,000 clones, less than 95% were seen once, and the ten largest hold approximately 19%.

Sequencing was done on a sample of peripheral blood. The chain couples TRBV9 to TRBJ2-7; 8 bases fit TRBD2. The clonotype originates from an elderly man with acute or convalescent COVID-19. The CDR3 reads CASSVGPGGDEQYF. The CDR3 DNA reads TGTGCCAGCAGCGTAGGACCCGGGGGGGACGAGCAGTACTTC.